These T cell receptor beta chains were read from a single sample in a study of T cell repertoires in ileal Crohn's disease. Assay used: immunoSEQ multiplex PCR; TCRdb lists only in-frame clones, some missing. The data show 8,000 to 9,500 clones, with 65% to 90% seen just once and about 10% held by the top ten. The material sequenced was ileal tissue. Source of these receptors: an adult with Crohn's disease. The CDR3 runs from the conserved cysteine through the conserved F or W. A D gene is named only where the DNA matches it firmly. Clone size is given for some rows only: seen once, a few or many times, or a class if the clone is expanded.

CASSYLGGFEQYF	TGTGCCAGCTCCTACCTTGGGGGGTTTGAGCAGTACTTC	TRBV6-6	TRBJ2-7	NA	NA
CASSSPIAQHF	TGTGCCAGCAGTTCCCCAATAGCCCAGCATTTT	TRBV28	TRBJ1-5	NA	NA
CATSATMGGNQPQHF	TGTGCCACCAGTGCGACCATGGGAGGCAATCAGCCCCAGCATTTT	TRBV15	TRBJ1-5	NA	NA
CASSPGQGTYEQYF	TGTGCCAGCAGCCCAGGGCAGGGTACCTACGAGCAGTACTTC	TRBV28	TRBJ2-7	NA	NA
CASSARQGSGTEAFF	TGTGCCAGCAGTGCCCGACAGGGTTCGGGCACTGAAGCTTTCTTT	TRBV6-1	TRBJ1-1	NA	TRBD1
CASSPTGPNQPQHF	TGTGCCAGTAGTCCCACAGGGCCGAATCAGCCCCAGCATTTT	TRBV19	TRBJ1-5	NA	NA
CASSKGQGATDTQYF	TGTGCCAGCAGCAAGGGACAGGGGGCAACAGATACGCAGTATTTT	TRBV7-3	TRBJ2-3	NA	TRBD1
CASSLMTGLKGYTF	TGTGCCAGCAGCTTGATGACAGGGTTGAAAGGCTACACCTTC	TRBV7-8	TRBJ1-2	NA	TRBD1
CAILGARPDSYEQYF	TGTGCCATTTTAGGGGCCAGACCCGACTCCTACGAGCAGTACTTC	TRBV21-1	TRBJ2-7	NA	NA
CASSRRTDQNQPQHF	TGTGCCAGCTCACGCCGGACAGACCAAAATCAGCCCCAGCATTTT	TRBV18	TRBJ1-5	NA	NA
CASSLPTPSYEQYF	TGTGCCAGCAGCTTACCGACGCCCTCCTACGAGCAGTACTTC	TRBV7-2	TRBJ2-7	NA	NA
CASRPGTGRDQPQHF	TGTGCCAGCAGACCCGGGACAGGGCGTGATCAGCCCCAGCATTTT	TRBV2	TRBJ1-5	NA	TRBD1
CATSYGTNYGYTF	TGTGCCACCAGTTATGGCACCAACTATGGCTACACCTTC	TRBV6-5	TRBJ1-2	NA	NA
CASSGQGPPLHF	TGTGCCAGCAGCGGACAGGGACCACCCCTCCACTTT	TRBV13	TRBJ1-6	few	TRBD1
CASSYSMAGNGYTF	TGTGCCAGCAGTTACTCGATGGCAGGGAATGGCTACACCTTC	TRBV6-6	TRBJ1-2	NA	NA
CSVGWGVDEQFF	TGCAGCGTCGGGTGGGGGGTCGATGAGCAGTTCTTC	TRBV29-1	TRBJ2-1	NA	NA
CAGSLGPTYEQYF	TGTGCCGGCAGCCTGGGCCCCACCTACGAGCAGTACTTC	TRBV7-6	TRBJ2-7	NA	NA